Listed below are T cell receptor beta chains from one sample, sequenced in a study of T cell changes during pregnancy in multiple sclerosis. Profiled with immunoSEQ multiplex PCR; TCRdb holds only in-frame clones, not every one. Of roughly 40,000 clones listed, around 90% were seen once; the top ten hold 0.4% to 0.45%. The source material was CD4+ T cells from peripheral blood mononuclear cells, sampled in the third trimester of pregnancy. The receptors were gathered from a female donor with multiple sclerosis, enrolled in a pregnancy study. The CDR3 runs from the conserved cysteine through the conserved F or W. D genes are given only for firm matches. Only some rows state a clone size, as once, few, many or a class for expanded clones.

D,V,length,J,size,DNA,CDR3
TRBD2,TRBV7-6,13,TRBJ2-7,NA,TGTGCCAGCAGCCGGACTAGAGCCTACGAGCAGTACTTC,CASSRTRAYEQYF
NA,TRBV27,12,TRBJ2-2,NA,TGTGCCAGCAGGACAGGCCCCGGGGAGCTGTTTTTT,CASRTGPGELFF
TRBD1,TRBV28,14,TRBJ1-3,once,TGTGCCAGCAGTTTCTCAGGGGGCAGAAACACCATATATTTT,CASSFSGGRNTIYF
TRBD2,TRBV19,15,TRBJ2-7,once,TGTGCCAGTAGTATCCGGACTAGCGGGAGAAACGAGCAGTACTTC,CASSIRTSGRNEQYF
NA,TRBV4-1,14,TRBJ1-5,once,TGCGCCAGCAGCCAAACCCCTTTCGGGCAGCCCCAGCATTTT,CASSQTPFGQPQHF
TRBD1,TRBV5-1,16,TRBJ1-1,NA,TGCGCCAGCAGCCTCATCCGGGACAGGGGGAACACTGAAGCTTTCTTT,CASSLIRDRGNTEAFF
TRBD1,TRBV10-3,17,TRBJ1-1,NA,TGTGCCATCAGTTGGCCGGGACAGGGGGGAGCGAACACTGAAGCTTTCTTT,CAISWPGQGGANTEAFF
TRBD1,TRBV5-5,13,TRBJ1-3,NA,TGTGCCAGCAGCTTGGCACAGGGGAACACCATATATTTT,CASSLAQGNTIYF
NA,TRBV9,13,TRBJ1-1,NA,TGTGCCAGCAGCTCTACAGGGAGCACTGAAGCTTTCTTT,CASSSTGSTEAFF
NA,TRBV5-5,13,TRBJ2-5,NA,TGTGCCAGCAGCTTGGCGGGATGGGAGACCCAGTACTTC,CASSLAGWETQYF